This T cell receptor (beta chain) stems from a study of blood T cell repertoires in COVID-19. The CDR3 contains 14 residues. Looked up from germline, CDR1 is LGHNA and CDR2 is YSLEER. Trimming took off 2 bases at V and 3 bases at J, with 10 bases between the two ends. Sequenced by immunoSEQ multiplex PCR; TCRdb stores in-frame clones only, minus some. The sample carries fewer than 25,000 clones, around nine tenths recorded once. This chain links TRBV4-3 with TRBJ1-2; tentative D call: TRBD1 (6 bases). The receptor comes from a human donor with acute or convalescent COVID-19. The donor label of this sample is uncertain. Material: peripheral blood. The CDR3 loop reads CASSQWTEDYGYTF. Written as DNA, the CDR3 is TGCGCCAGCAGCCAATGGACAGAGGACTATGGCTACACCTTC.